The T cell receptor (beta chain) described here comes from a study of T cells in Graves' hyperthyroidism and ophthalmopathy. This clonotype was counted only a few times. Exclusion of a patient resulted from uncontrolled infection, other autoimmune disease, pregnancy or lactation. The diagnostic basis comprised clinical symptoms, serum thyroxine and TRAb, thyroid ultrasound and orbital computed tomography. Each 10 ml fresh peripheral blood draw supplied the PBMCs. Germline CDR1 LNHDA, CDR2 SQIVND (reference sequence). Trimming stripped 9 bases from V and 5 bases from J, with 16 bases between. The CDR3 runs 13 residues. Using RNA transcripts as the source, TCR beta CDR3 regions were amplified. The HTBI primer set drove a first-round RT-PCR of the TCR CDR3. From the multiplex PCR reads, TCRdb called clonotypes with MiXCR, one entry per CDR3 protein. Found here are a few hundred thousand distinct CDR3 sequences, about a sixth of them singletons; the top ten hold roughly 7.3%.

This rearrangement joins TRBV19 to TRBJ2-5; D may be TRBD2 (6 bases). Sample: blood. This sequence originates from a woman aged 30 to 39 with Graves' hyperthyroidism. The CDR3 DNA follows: TGTGCCAGCCGCCCGGGAGCCCACGAGACCCAGTACTTC. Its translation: CASRPGAHETQYF. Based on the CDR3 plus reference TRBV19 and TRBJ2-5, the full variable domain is DGGITQSPKYLFRKEGQNVTLSCEQNLNHDAMYWYRQDPGQGLRLIYYSQIVNDFQKGDIAEGYSVSREKKESFPLTVTSAQKNPTAFYLCASRPGAHETQYFGPGTRLLVL.